The 28 T cell receptor beta chains reported below all come from one sample, sequenced in a study of shared T cell receptors in the human thymus (dated by TCRdb to about 2021). The receptor library was made with the immunoSEQ multiplex PCR assay. In TCRdb, the immuneACCESS table is reduced to in-frame sequences with V and J assigned. These tables do not hold every clone; where another copy was compared, an unresolved V gene accounts for under half, and the others remain unexplained. The sample table lists about 610,000 clones, approximately 90% of them with a count of one. Together, the top ten hold 0.008% to 0.011% of the sample. Separately, the same data were catalogued under a study of human thymus T cells.

Specimen: thymocytes. These receptors were obtained from a boy younger than two with a congenital heart defect. Donor details come from another sample of the same person, matched by shared clones.

This clone was detected a few times. The chain has TRBV28 and TRBJ1-3; TRBD1 aligns across 8 bases. The V gene's germline CDR1 is MDHEN and CDR2 SYDVKM. The CDR3 totals 19 residues. J gave up 4 bases and V 5 bases, and 19 bases lay outside the gene matches. The CDR3 here is CASSTGRGQDRLRGNTIYF. The CDR3 nucleotides are TGTGCCAGCAGTACGGGCCGGGGACAGGACAGGTTGCGGGGAAACACCATATATTTT.

The chain is built from TRBV7-3 and TRBJ2-2; D is perhaps TRBD1 (5 bases). Germline values: CDR1 SGHTA, CDR2 FQGTGA. This CDR3 is 15 amino acids long. V dropped 2 bases and J dropped 1 base, with 8 bases sitting between them. The CDR3 is CASSLHRLNTGELFF. CDR3 coding DNA: TGTGCCAGCAGCTTACACAGGCTGAACACCGGGGAGCTGTTTTTT.

This chain links TRBV5-4 with TRBJ2-1, with D perhaps TRBD2 (6 bases). The CDR3 consists of 15 residues. V dropped 4 bases and J dropped 0 bases, with 11 bases sitting between them. Germline CDR1 and CDR2: SGHNT and YYREEE (reference sequence). This CDR3 reads CASSLRDCSYNEQFF. CDR3 coding DNA: TGTGCCAGCAGCCTCCGGGACTGCTCCTACAATGAGCAGTTCTTC.

On this clone itself: This CDR3 is also generated by other DNA sequences in the sample. This chain uses TRBV28 with TRBJ2-5; 7 bases align to TRBD2. CDR1 MDHEN and CDR2 SYDVKM come from the germline V gene. The CDR3 has 13 residues. With 6 bases clipped from V and 3 bases from J, the junction kept 4 bases outside the gene matches. CDR3 protein: CASSSGLEETQYF. CDR3 bases: TGTGCCAGCAGCTCCGGACTAGAAGAGACCCAGTACTTC.

The rearrangement joins TRBV6-1 to TRBJ2-7; 7 bases align to TRBD1. The V segment lost 6 bases and the J segment 2 bases; nucleotides outside the gene matches: 10. The CDR3 length is 15 residues. Germline CDR1 is MNHNS and CDR2 is SASEGT. CDR3 amino acids: CASSPQRQGPYEQYF. CDR3 DNA: TGTGCCAGCAGCCCACAGCGACAGGGACCCTACGAGCAGTACTTC.

The chain links TRBV15 to TRBJ2-7; TRBD1 might be the D (7 bases). V was clipped by 0 bases and J by 3 bases, with 15 bases between them. This CDR3 is 16 amino acids long. Germline CDR1 and CDR2: LNHNV and YYDKDF (reference sequence). The CDR3 region is CATSRDQGGPFYEQYF. The CDR3 DNA sequence: TGTGCCACCAGCAGAGACCAGGGGGGACCCTTCTACGAGCAGTACTTC.

In this sample, this clone turned up once. The chain joins TRBV4-3 to TRBJ2-1; TRBD2 matches 10 bases. Germline CDR1 reads LGHNA; CDR2 reads YSLEER. This CDR3 has 16 residues. The V gene end was trimmed by 0 bases and the J gene end by 5 bases; junction bases not matched to a gene: 4. CDR3 DNA: TGCGCCAGCAGCCAAGACGGAGCGGGAGGGCACAATGAGCAGTTCTTC. Translation gives CASSQDGAGGHNEQFF.

The genes are TRBV14 and TRBJ1-1, with no clear D. V gave up 1 base and J gave up 6 bases, with 9 bases separating them. There are 13 residues in the CDR3. The germline CDR1 and CDR2 sequences are SGHDN and FVKESK. The DNA of the CDR3 is TGTGCCAGCAGCCAAGGTTTGGGAGCTGAAGCTTTCTTT. The encoded protein is CASSQGLGAEAFF. The variable domain in full, completed from reference TRBV14 and TRBJ1-1, reads EAGVTQFPSHSVIEKGQTVTLRCDPISGHDNLYWYRRVMGKEIKFLLHFVKESKQDESGMPNNRFLAERTGGTYSTLKVQPAELEDSGVYFCASSQGLGAEAFFGQGTRLTVV.

J is TRBJ1-4 and V is TRBV11-1; 7 nucleotides agree with TRBD1. Germline V gives CDR1 SGHAT, CDR2 FQDESV (reference sequence). Trimming took 5 bases from V and 5 from J; bases not matched to a gene: 11. CDR3 length: 16 residues. CDR3 residues: CASSHRTGDPNEKLFF. The CDR3 region has the DNA TGTGCCAGCAGCCACCGGACAGGTGATCCAAATGAAAAACTGTTTTTT.

The chain couples TRBV30 to TRBJ2-2; possibly TRBD1 for D (6 bases). Germline values: CDR1 GTSNPN, CDR2 SVGIG (reference sequence). V was shortened by 1 base and J by 4 bases, with 28 bases between the two germline ends. The CDR3 covers 20 residues. The CDR3 loop reads CAWSERGQGWFLRRTGELFF. The CDR3 DNA reads TGTGCCTGGAGTGAACGGGGTCAGGGGTGGTTTTTGAGGCGCACCGGGGAGCTGTTTTTT.

The chain recombines TRBV4-3 with TRBJ2-3, with D hard to call. The germline CDR1 and CDR2 sequences are LGHNA and YSLEER. The CDR3 extends over 15 amino acids. Between the trimmed V and J ends, which lost 1 base and 3 bases, there was a span of 11 bases. CDR3 region: CASSQAPSPTDTQYF. The CDR3 DNA reads TGCGCCAGCAGCCAAGCTCCCAGTCCAACAGATACGCAGTATTTT.

This clone showed up just once. Other DNA sequences within the sample encode an identical CDR3. This chain connects TRBV27 to TRBJ2-6; D unclear. Germline assignment: CDR1 MNHEY and CDR2 SMNVEV (reference sequence). Trimming shortened V by 3 bases and J by 1 base, and 4 bases separated the two germline ends. The CDR3 sequence is 14 residues long. CDR3: CASSFISGANVLTF. The CDR3, as DNA: TGTGCCAGCAGTTTTATATCTGGGGCCAACGTCCTGACTTTC. The complete variable domain, with remaining parts taken from reference TRBV27 and TRBJ2-6, reads EAQVTQNPRYLITVTGKKLTVTCSQNMNHEYMSWYRQDPGLGLRQIYYSMNVEVTDKGDVPEGYKVSRKEKRNFPLILESPSPNQTSLYFCASSFISGANVLTFGAGSRLTVL.

This chain uses TRBV28 with TRBJ1-5, with 7 bases fitting TRBD1. The CDR3 length is 18 residues. V lost 3 bases, J lost 9 bases, and 20 bases stayed unmatched. The germline V gene encodes CDR1 MDHEN and CDR2 SYDVKM. The CDR3, as DNA: TGTGCCAGCAGTTTTCCCCCCCGACAGGGCAGGAGGGGTCGGCCCCAGCATTTT. Translation: CASSFPPRQGRRGRPQHF. The full variable domain, in which reference TRBV28 and TRBJ1-5 provide the parts outside the CDR3, is DVKVTQSSRYLVKRTGEKVFLECVQDMDHENMFWYRQDPGLGLRLIYFSYDVKMKEKGDIPEGYSVSREKKERFSLILESASTNQTSMYLCASSFPPRQGRRGRPQHFGDGTRLSIL.

The sample holds one count of this clone. The CDR3 region has the DNA TGTGCCTGGAGTGTACCCGGACAGGGTGAAGAGACCCAGTACTTC. Encoded protein: CAWSVPGQGEETQYF. The chain links TRBV30 to TRBJ2-5, with 8 bases fitting TRBD1. Unmatched junction bases numbered 6, after V lost 0 bases and J lost 3 bases. CDR1 GTSNPN and CDR2 SVGIG come from the germline V gene (reference sequence). The CDR3 consists of 15 residues.

This chain links TRBV12-5 with TRBJ2-7; 8 bases are a match to TRBD1. Germline V gene data show CDR1 as LGHNT and CDR2 as FRNRAP. V trimming: 5 bases; J trimming: 6 bases; junction bases outside the gene matches: 3. This CDR3 region has 12 residues. CDR3: CASGKDRGEQYF. Written as DNA, the CDR3 is TGTGCTAGTGGTAAAGACAGGGGCGAGCAGTACTTC.

The chain uses TRBV7-8 and TRBJ1-5, with 7 bases fitting TRBD1. Germline V gene sequence: CDR1 SGHVS, CDR2 FQNEAQ. The trim removed 8 bases at V and 3 bases at J, leaving 4 bases unmatched. This CDR3 contains 13 residues. CDR3 region: CASSTGSNQPQHF. As DNA, the CDR3 is TGTGCCAGCTCGACAGGGTCCAATCAGCCCCAGCATTTT.

The CDR3 DNA is TGTGCCAGCAGGGACAGGATAACCTCCTACGAGCAGTACTTC. Translating gives CASRDRITSYEQYF. This chain links TRBV27 with TRBJ2-7; 7 nucleotides line up with TRBD1. CDR3 size: 14 residues. In germline, CDR1 is MNHEY, CDR2 SMNVEV (reference sequence). The ends lost 6 bases at V and 0 bases at J; junction bases unmatched: 5.

This clone occurred once. CDR3 region: CASSLGTTDGEQFF. DNA for the CDR3: TGTGCCAGCAGTTTGGGGACAACAGACGGGGAGCAGTTCTTC. The chain joins TRBV28 to TRBJ2-1; tentatively, D is TRBD1 (6 bases). The CDR3 runs 14 residues. Germline V gene lookup returns CDR1 MDHEN and CDR2 SYDVKM. Deletions cut 3 bases from V and 10 bases from J, with 16 bases between. Full variable domain (rest looked up from reference TRBV28 and TRBJ2-1): DVKVTQSSRYLVKRTGEKVFLECVQDMDHENMFWYRQDPGLGLRLIYFSYDVKMKEKGDIPEGYSVSREKKERFSLILESASTNQTSMYLCASSLGTTDGEQFFGPGTRLTVL.

The CDR3 nucleotides are TGTGCCTGGGGGGGGAAAAGGAGCGGGGCCTACGAGCAGTACTTC. This sequence encodes CAWGGKRSGAYEQYF. This sequence joins TRBV30 and TRBJ2-7; 7 bases are a match to TRBD2. J was trimmed by 2 bases and V by 5 bases; bases with no gene match: 12. Germline CDR1 is GTSNPN and CDR2 is SVGIG (reference sequence). The CDR3 length is 15 residues.

This clone was seen just once. The gene calls are TRBV27 and TRBJ2-3, with 10 nucleotides matching TRBD2. The CDR3 has 21 residues. Germline assignment: CDR1 MNHEY and CDR2 SMNVEV (reference sequence). Germline trimming cut 3 bases from V and 7 bases from J; bases unmatched to any gene: 25. CDR3 nucleotides: TGTGCCAGCAGTTTCAGTGGGGTTGTGACTAGCGGGTCCGACCGCCCAAATACGCAGTATTTT. Translating gives CASSFSGVVTSGSDRPNTQYF.

J is TRBJ2-5 and V is TRBV27, with TRBD1 identical over 10 bases. The V gene's germline CDR1 is MNHEY and CDR2 SMNVEV (reference sequence). The ends lost 4 bases at V and 0 bases at J; junction bases unmatched: 5. The CDR3 has 16 residues. The CDR3 DNA reads as TGTGCCAGCAGTTGCACGGGACAGGGGTACCAAGAGACCCAGTACTTC. Its protein is CASSCTGQGYQETQYF.

This clone came up once. The chain combines TRBV5-1 with TRBJ1-1; tentatively, D is TRBD1 (6 bases). The CDR3 spans 15 residues. Deletions cut 7 bases from V and 6 bases from J, with 22 bases between. Germline lookup yields CDR1 SGHRS and CDR2 YFSETQ. CDR3 sequence: CASATQHRAPPEAFF. CDR3 DNA: TGCGCCAGCGCCACCCAGCACAGGGCCCCCCCTGAAGCTTTCTTT.

CDR3: CSVFPGGPQNTGELFF. CDR3 coding DNA: TGCAGCGTTTTTCCGGGAGGGCCCCAAAACACCGGGGAGCTGTTTTTT. The chain carries TRBV29-1 and TRBJ2-2; 8 nucleotides agree with TRBD2. The CDR3 spans 16 residues. V was clipped by 5 bases and J by 2 bases; unmatched bases: 10. Germline V gene data show CDR1 as SQVTM and CDR2 as ANQGSEA.

V usage is TRBV28 and J usage is TRBJ1-1, with D tentatively TRBD1 (6 bases). Germline V gives CDR1 MDHEN, CDR2 SYDVKM. This CDR3 contains 14 residues. Trimming cost V 10 bases and J 3 bases, with 18 bases left between them. DNA of the CDR3: TGTGCCACCGCACCGTACACAGGGTACACTGAAGCTTTCTTT. This gives the protein CATAPYTGYTEAFF.

The V gene is TRBV12-1, the J gene TRBJ1-4; the table's D call of TRBD1 was not tested on the DNA. TRBV12-1 is tagged as a pseudogene. This CDR3 is built from 16 residues. The chain's CDR3 is CASSFAGTGGGEKLFF. In DNA, the CDR3 is TGTGCCAGCAGCTTTGCTGGGACAGGGGGCGGAGAAAAACTGTTTTTT.

The chain recombines TRBV11-2 with TRBJ2-5; 11 bases agree with TRBD2. Per germline, CDR1 SGHAT and CDR2 FQNNGV. Germline trimming cut 5 bases from V and 4 bases from J; bases unmatched to any gene: 6. CDR3 length equals 15 residues. This chain's CDR3 is CASSQLAGVLETQYF. The CDR3 bases are TGTGCCAGCAGCCAACTAGCGGGGGTGCTAGAGACCCAGTACTTC.

This rearrangement joins TRBV4-1 to TRBJ2-7; 13 positions agree with TRBD2. The ends lost 0 bases at V and 6 bases at J; junction bases unmatched: 5. Germline assignment: CDR1 MGHRA and CDR2 YSYEKL. The CDR3 contains 16 residues. CDR3 protein: CASSQERGTSGTEQYF. In DNA form, the CDR3 reads TGCGCCAGCAGCCAAGAGCGCGGGACTAGCGGGACCGAGCAGTACTTC.

A few counts support this clone. The V gene is TRBV6-1, the J gene TRBJ2-1; 8 bases are a match to TRBD2. The length of the CDR3 is 16 residues. Trimming removed 4 bases from V and 4 bases from J; junction bases left unmatched: 9. CDR1 MNHNS and CDR2 SASEGT come from the germline V gene. CDR3 sequence reads: CASSGRGLAGYNEQFF. The CDR3 DNA sequence: TGTGCCAGCAGTGGACGGGGGCTAGCGGGTTACAATGAGCAGTTCTTC.